One and the same sample provided the 29 T cell receptor beta chains below, sequenced in a study of OX40 agonist ivuxolimab in advanced cancers. Sequencing was performed with immunoSEQ multiplex PCR; in TCRdb, only in-frame clones are kept and a portion is missing. The table records 30,000 to 40,000 clones, around 90% of them present only once. The specimen was CD4+ or CD8+ T cells sorted from blood, collected in a trial of the OX40 agonist ivuxolimab. The receptor set was obtained from an adult with an advanced solid tumor such as melanoma, head and neck, liver or kidney cancer.

The CDR3, as DNA: TGTGCCAGTCGCAGGGAAGGTGGGGCCAACGTCCTGACTTTC. It yields the protein CASRREGGANVLTF. The chain joins TRBV28 to TRBJ2-6; a weak D match, TRBD1 (5 bases). The CDR3 has 14 amino acids. The V end was cut by 9 bases, the J end by 3 bases, with 12 bases between. The germline V gene encodes CDR1 MDHEN and CDR2 SYDVKM.

The rearrangement links TRBV9 to TRBJ1-2; D gene unclear. Looked up from germline, CDR1 is SGDLS and CDR2 is YYNGEE. This CDR3 has 14 residues. Trimming removed 0 bases at V and 3 bases at J, with 9 bases between. This CDR3 reads CASSVAVGDYGYTF. CDR3 in DNA: TGTGCCAGCAGCGTAGCTGTCGGAGACTATGGCTACACCTTC. The full variable domain, its missing parts supplied by reference TRBV9 and TRBJ1-2, is DSGVTQTPKHLITATGQRVTLRCSPRSGDLSVYWYQQSLDQGLQFLIQYYNGEERAKGNILERFSAQQFPDLHSELNLSSLELGDSALYFCASSVAVGDYGYTFGSGTRLTVV.

The chain employs TRBV13 and TRBJ2-5; possibly TRBD2 for D (5 bases). With 4 bases removed from V and 4 bases from J, the gap between germline ends came to 19 bases. There are 16 residues in the CDR3. Germline CDR1 PRHDT, CDR2 FYEKMQ (reference sequence). The CDR3 spells CASSWSAGREGETQYF. The CDR3 DNA follows: TGTGCCAGCAGCTGGTCGGCCGGACGAGAGGGAGAGACCCAGTACTTC.

The chain carries TRBV30 and TRBJ1-3, with D unresolved. With 1 base removed from V and 0 bases from J, the gap between germline ends came to 10 bases. This CDR3 is built from 15 residues. CDR1 and CDR2 from the germline V gene are GTSNPN and SVGIG (reference sequence). In DNA, the CDR3 is TGTGCCTGGAGTGGTTGGGCTTCCTCTGGAAACACCATATATTTT. Protein sequence: CAWSGWASSGNTIYF.

This chain links TRBV29-1 with TRBJ2-1, with TRBD1 matching over 7 bases. CDR1 and CDR2 from the germline V gene are SQVTM and ANQGSEA. The CDR3 contains 12 residues. After removal of 5 bases from V and 8 bases from J, the junction contained 6 bases not matched to a gene. The CDR3: CSVQGVGDEQFF. The CDR3 DNA follows: TGCAGCGTTCAGGGGGTCGGCGATGAGCAGTTCTTC.

The chain has TRBV5-1 and TRBJ2-7; D remains ambiguous. Germline values: CDR1 SGHRS, CDR2 YFSETQ. This CDR3 comprises 13 residues. V shed 2 bases and J shed 1 base, with 7 bases lying between them. The CDR3 region is CASSFVSSYEQYF. CDR3 bases: TGCGCCAGCAGCTTCGTCAGTTCCTACGAGCAGTACTTC.

The chain combines TRBV27 with TRBJ2-7, with a possible D match to TRBD1 (6 bases). The CDR3 covers 14 residues. V was pared by 4 bases and J by 3 bases, with 13 bases between. CDR1 and CDR2 (germline): MNHEY, SMNVEV (reference sequence). This CDR3 reads CASSSSGAHYEQYF. CDR3 DNA sequence: TGTGCCAGCAGTTCTTCAGGGGCCCACTACGAGCAGTACTTC.

This sequence joins TRBV27 and TRBJ1-2, with 7 bases aligning to TRBD1. The CDR3 loop spans 13 amino acids. Trimming removed 5 bases from V and 2 bases from J; junction bases left unmatched: 2. Germline V gene sequence: CDR1 MNHEY, CDR2 SMNVEV (reference sequence). The chain's CDR3 is CASSLTGNYGYTF. The CDR3 nucleotides read TGTGCCAGCAGTCTGACAGGGAACTATGGCTACACCTTC.

The chain joins TRBV30 to TRBJ1-1, with TRBD1 matching over 10 bases. This CDR3 comprises 13 residues. CDR1 is GTSNPN, CDR2 SVGIG, per germline (reference sequence). The V gene end was trimmed by 3 bases and the J gene end by 7 bases; junction bases not matched to a gene: 5. The chain's CDR3 is CAWSPDRGVEAFF. The CDR3 region has the DNA TGTGCCTGGAGCCCGGACAGGGGGGTTGAAGCTTTCTTT.

This chain joins TRBV11-2 and TRBJ2-2; a possible D gene is TRBD1 (6 bases). The CDR3 covers 12 residues. Trimming cost V 11 bases and J 6 bases, with 13 bases left between them. CDR1 SGHAT and CDR2 FQNNGV come from the germline V gene. Here the CDR3 DNA reads TGTGCCGGACAGTCCAACGCCGGGGAGCTGTTTTTT. It specifies CAGQSNAGELFF. The variable domain in full, with the rest retrieved from reference TRBV11-2 and TRBJ2-2, is EAGVAQSPRYKIIEKRQSVAFWCNPISGHATLYWYQQILGQGPKLLIQFQNNGVVDDSQLPKDRFSAERLKGVDSTLKIQPAKLEDSAVYLCAGQSNAGELFFGEGSRLTVL.

The rearrangement links TRBV5-1 to TRBJ2-1; D is unclear. With 1 base removed from V and 4 bases from J, the gap between germline ends came to 6 bases. CDR3 length: 13 amino acids. Germline loops: CDR1 SGHRS, CDR2 YFSETQ. CDR3 DNA: TGCGCCAGCAGCTTGATTGAATACAATGAGCAGTTCTTC. Translation gives CASSLIEYNEQFF. Looking up the rest from reference TRBV5-1 and TRBJ2-1 gives the full variable domain: KAGVTQTPRYLIKTRGQQVTLSCSPISGHRSVSWYQQTPGQGLQFLFEYFSETQRNKGNFPGRFSGRQFSNSRSEMNVSTLELGDSALYLCASSLIEYNEQFFGPGTRLTVL.

This chain joins TRBV11-2 and TRBJ2-3; TRBD1 matches 9 bases. This CDR3 has 15 amino acids. Trimming took 5 bases from V and 1 from J; bases not matched to a gene: 4. CDR1 and CDR2 from the germline V gene are SGHAT and FQNNGV. This chain's CDR3 is CASSQGQGRTDTQYF. The CDR3 nucleotides read TGTGCCAGCAGCCAGGGACAGGGTCGCACAGATACGCAGTATTTT.

The chain is built from TRBV28 and TRBJ1-4; D uncertain. This CDR3 has 14 residues. The germline V gene encodes CDR1 MDHEN and CDR2 SYDVKM. V gave up 0 bases and J gave up 4 bases, with 6 bases separating them. CDR3 residues: CASSLWGNNEKLFF. The CDR3 DNA reads as TGTGCCAGCAGTTTATGGGGGAATAATGAAAAACTGTTTTTT.

This clone was observed a single time. V and J are TRBV9 and TRBJ1-2; weak D call: TRBD1 (5 bases). This CDR3 has 15 residues. Trimming removed 0 bases from V and 8 bases from J, with 17 bases in between. Per the germline V gene, CDR1 is SGDLS and CDR2 is YYNGEE. The CDR3 coding sequence is TGTGCCAGCAGCGTAGCTGGTAGTGGGGGTAAGGGCTACACCTTC. Amino acid sequence: CASSVAGSGGKGYTF.

The rearrangement joins TRBV19 to TRBJ1-3; D gene unclear. The CDR3 contains 16 residues. The V and J ends lost 8 bases and 4 bases respectively, with 21 bases between them. CDR1 LNHDA and CDR2 SQIVND come from the germline V gene (reference sequence). CDR3 nucleotides: TGTGCCAGTTGCCCTCTCCCCATCAAGGACGGAAACACCATATATTTT. Translated, it gives CASCPLPIKDGNTIYF.

The chain combines TRBV13 with TRBJ2-1, with no clear D. Trimming stripped 1 base from V and 0 bases from J, with 1 base between. The CDR3 consists of 13 residues. Germline V lookup: CDR1 PRHDT, CDR2 FYEKMQ (reference sequence). In DNA, the CDR3 is TGTGCCAGCAGCTTAGCCTCCTACAATGAGCAGTTCTTC. It specifies CASSLASYNEQFF. The full variable domain, rest sourced from reference TRBV13 and TRBJ2-1, is AAGVIQSPRHLIKEKRETATLKCYPIPRHDTVYWYQQGPGQDPQFLISFYEKMQSDKGSIPDRFSAQQFSDYHSELNMSSLELGDSALYFCASSLASYNEQFFGPGTRLTVL.

The DNA for the CDR3 is TGCGCCAGCAGTCCATACAGGGGACAAAATCAGCCCCAGCATTTT. This codes for CASSPYRGQNQPQHF. The rearrangement uses TRBV23-1 and TRBJ1-5; 7 nucleotides align to TRBD1. TRBV23-1 is an ORF; its function is uncertain. There are 15 residues in the CDR3. Germline trimming cut 4 bases from V and 4 bases from J; bases unmatched to any gene: 7.

This rearrangement joins TRBV5-6 to TRBJ1-1; 7 bases agree with TRBD1. The germline V gene has CDR1 SGHDT and CDR2 YYEEEE. V shed 1 base, J shed 1 base, and the junction held 1 base outside the gene matches. The CDR3 consists of 14 residues. CDR3 sequence (DNA): TGTGCCAGCAGCTTGACAGGGGAGAACACTGAAGCTTTCTTT. The encoded protein is CASSLTGENTEAFF.

This clone was counted a single time. The chain joins TRBV28 to TRBJ1-3; TRBD1 is a possible D gene (5 bases). The V and J ends lost 4 bases and 0 bases respectively, with 10 bases between them. The germline CDR1 and CDR2 sequences are MDHEN and SYDVKM. The CDR3 runs 15 residues. The CDR3 spells CASSYGALSGNTIYF. The CDR3 region has the DNA TGTGCCAGCAGTTACGGGGCCCTCTCTGGAAACACCATATATTTT.

V and J are TRBV27 and TRBJ1-6; TRBD1 matches 8 bases. With V trimmed by 0 bases and J by 2 bases, 6 bases remained unmatched. This CDR3 region has 18 residues. Looked up from germline, CDR1 is MNHEY and CDR2 is SMNVEV (reference sequence). For the CDR3, the DNA is TGTGCCAGCAGTTTATCCGGGGGACAGGTCGCCTATAATTCACCCCTCCACTTT. It translates to CASSLSGGQVAYNSPLHF.

This chain links TRBV7-9 with TRBJ1-2; weak D call: TRBD1 (6 bases). V was shortened by 4 bases and J by 8 bases, with 20 bases between the two germline ends. CDR1 SEHNR and CDR2 FQNEAQ come from the germline V gene (reference sequence). The CDR3 is made up of 15 amino acids. The CDR3 protein is CASSSRAGGVWGYTF. CDR3 coding DNA: TGTGCCAGCAGCTCCCGCGCTGGGGGCGTCTGGGGCTACACCTTC.

In its sample, this clone was seen once. V gene TRBV10-2 combines with J gene TRBJ1-2, with unresolved D. The CDR3 is 16 amino acids. Germline V gene sequence: CDR1 WSHSY, CDR2 SAAADI. Trimming took 0 bases from V and 1 from J, leaving 12 bases between them. CDR3 sequence reads: CASSESVGRDNYGYTF. CDR3 sequence (DNA): TGCGCCAGCAGTGAGTCCGTAGGGAGGGATAACTATGGCTACACCTTC.

CDR3 coding DNA: TGTGCCTGGGGGGGACAGGAAGCTAGCACAGATACGCAGTATTTT. The encoded protein is CAWGGQEASTDTQYF. V usage is TRBV30 and J usage is TRBJ2-3, with 8 bases identical to TRBD1. Germline CDR1 is GTSNPN and CDR2 is SVGIG (reference sequence). V lost 5 bases to trimming and J lost 0 bases; unmatched junction nucleotides: 7. The CDR3 totals 15 residues. The variable domain in full, with the rest retrieved from reference TRBV30 and TRBJ2-3, is SQTIHQWPATLVQPVGSPLSLECTVEGTSNPNLYWYRQAAGRGLQLLFYSVGIGQISSEVPQNLSASRPQDRQFILSSKKLLLSDSGFYLCAWGGQEASTDTQYFGPGTRLTVL.

The chain has TRBV2 and TRBJ1-4; D gene uncertain. In germline, CDR1 is SNHLY, CDR2 FYNNEI. This CDR3 has 13 amino acids. The V gene lost 1 base and the J gene lost 7 bases, with 7 bases spanning the gap. CDR3 in DNA: TGTGCCAGCAGTGAAGTACGGCCTGAAAAACTGTTTTTT. It is translated as CASSEVRPEKLFF. Based on the CDR3 plus reference TRBV2 and TRBJ1-4, the full variable domain is EPEVTQTPSHQVTQMGQEVILRCVPISNHLYFYWYRQILGQKVEFLVSFYNNEISEKSEIFDDQFSVERPDGSNFTLKIRSTKLEDSAMYFCASSEVRPEKLFFGSGTQLSVL.

The chain is built from TRBV19 and TRBJ2-7; tentative D call: TRBD2 (5 bases). The CDR3 is made up of 14 amino acids. The V and J ends lost 4 bases and 5 bases respectively, with 15 bases between them. Germline V gene sequence: CDR1 LNHDA, CDR2 SQIVND (reference sequence). The CDR3 spells CASSRLAGNDEQYF. CDR3 bases: TGTGCCAGTAGTAGGTTGGCGGGCAACGACGAGCAGTACTTC.

The V call is TRBV7-9, the J call TRBJ1-4; TRBD1 might be the D (6 bases). This CDR3 is 15 amino acids long. In germline, CDR1 is SEHNR, CDR2 FQNEAQ (reference sequence). V was shortened by 4 bases and J by 8 bases, with 17 bases between the two germline ends. CDR3 loop: CASSYPQGAGEKLFF. CDR3 nucleotide sequence: TGTGCCAGCAGCTACCCACAGGGAGCGGGGGAAAAACTGTTTTTT.

The genes are TRBV30 and TRBJ1-5; tentatively, D is TRBD1 (6 bases). The length of the CDR3 is 13 residues. V was pared by 7 bases and J by 4 bases, with 14 bases between. Germline V gene data show CDR1 as GTSNPN and CDR2 as SVGIG (reference sequence). The CDR3 DNA sequence: TGTGCCTATCACGAGGGGGGAAATCAGCCCCAGCATTTT. Translating it yields CAYHEGGNQPQHF.

This clone has a single count. The chain carries TRBV6-5 and TRBJ2-5; weak D call: TRBD1 (6 bases). The CDR3 sequence is 15 residues long. Trimming removed 6 bases from V and 2 bases from J, with 16 bases in between. Germline CDR1 and CDR2: MNHEY and SVGAGI. The CDR3 coding sequence is TGTGCCAGCAGACGACTATACGGACAGCAAGAGACCCAGTACTTC. Translating it yields CASRRLYGQQETQYF.

The chain carries TRBV28 and TRBJ2-2; D unclear. The germline gives CDR1 MDHEN, CDR2 SYDVKM. This CDR3 contains 18 residues. Trimming took off 3 bases at V and 1 base at J, with 18 bases between the two ends. CDR3 nucleotide sequence: TGTGCCAGCAGTTTCCGCCACCCCCTGTGGAGGAACACCGGGGAGCTGTTTTTT. This translates into CASSFRHPLWRNTGELFF. Together with reference TRBV28 and TRBJ2-2, the CDR3 gives the full variable domain: DVKVTQSSRYLVKRTGEKVFLECVQDMDHENMFWYRQDPGLGLRLIYFSYDVKMKEKGDIPEGYSVSREKKERFSLILESASTNQTSMYLCASSFRHPLWRNTGELFFGEGSRLTVL.